What follows are 6 T cell receptor beta chains derived from one specimen sequenced in a study of T cells in tuberculosis. Stated time point: new active TB diagnosis, blood taken before or within 7 days of starting treatment. Data came from immunoSEQ multiplex PCR; TCRdb stores just in-frame clones and leaves some out. The data show approximately 34,000 clones, approximately 89% seen once. Source: PBMCs, taken at tuberculosis diagnosis. The source of these receptors is an adult with tuberculosis.

J is TRBJ1-1 and V is TRBV6-4, with D perhaps matching TRBD1 (5 bases). The CDR3 totals 13 residues. V lost 2 bases to trimming and J lost 1 base, with 5 bases between them. From germline, CDR1 is MRHNA and CDR2 SNTAGT. CDR3 nucleotides: TGTGCCAGCAGTGACAGGGGGAACACTGAAGCTTTCTTT. Protein product: CASSDRGNTEAFF.

V and J are TRBV6-5 and TRBJ2-2, with 7 nucleotides matching TRBD2. V was pared by 6 bases and J by 5 bases, with 9 bases of the junction left unmatched. This CDR3 is built from 15 residues. Germline V gene sequence: CDR1 MNHEY, CDR2 SVGAGI. CDR3 nucleotides: TGTGCCAGCAGCCTTCCGCAGGGAGGGACCGGGGAGCTGTTTTTT. It yields the protein CASSLPQGGTGELFF.

This rearrangement joins TRBV6-4 to TRBJ2-2; weak D call: TRBD1 (8 bases). Trimming shortened V by 6 bases and J by 5 bases, and 16 bases separated the two germline ends. Germline V gives CDR1 MRHNA, CDR2 SNTAGT. The CDR3 spans 15 residues. CDR3 in DNA: TGTGCCAGCAGGAACACAGGGGGGGAAACCGGGGAGCTGTTTTTT. It codes for CASRNTGGETGELFF.

The chain couples TRBV7-2 to TRBJ2-7; D uncertain. V was clipped by 2 bases and J by 6 bases, with 11 bases between them. Germline V lookup: CDR1 SGHTA, CDR2 FQGNSA. There are 13 residues in the CDR3. Here the CDR3 reads CASSLSRVTEQYF. CDR3 coding DNA: TGTGCCAGCAGCTTAAGTCGGGTTACCGAGCAGTACTTC.

This clone appeared once. The chain carries TRBV14 and TRBJ1-6; no firm D call. This CDR3 contains 13 residues. Trimming took 2 bases from V and 7 from J, leaving 6 bases between them. Germline lookup yields CDR1 SGHDN and CDR2 FVKESK. CDR3 protein: CASSQTINSPLHF. The CDR3 DNA follows: TGTGCCAGCAGCCAAACAATCAATTCACCCCTCCACTTT.

The rearrangement links TRBV13 to TRBJ2-6; the D gene is possibly TRBD1 (6 bases). CDR1 is PRHDT and CDR2 is FYEKMQ in the germline V gene (reference sequence). The length of the CDR3 is 18 residues. V lost 6 bases and J lost 0, with 18 bases in between. This chain's CDR3 is CASSPTGRGPSGANVLTF. The CDR3 nucleotides are TGTGCCAGCAGTCCCACAGGGAGAGGGCCCTCTGGGGCCAACGTCCTGACTTTC.